This TCR beta chain is from a study of blood T cell repertoires in COVID-19. About the study: Whether acute or convalescent, the COVID-19 samples came from the United States, Italy and Spain. The cDNA or gDNA used as material had been derived from T cells, B-cell-depleted T cells, or PBMCs.

The data were produced by immunoSEQ multiplex PCR, yet TCRdb's version contains in-frame clones alone and is incomplete. The sample carries 190,000 or so clones, roughly 73% recorded once. This clone was seen a handful of times. Input material: peripheral blood. This clonotype was obtained from a woman of 80 years or more with active or convalescent COVID-19.

In DNA form, the CDR3 reads TGTGCCAGCAGTGAACTGGCAGGGTCGGCCTATAATTCACCCCTCCACTTT. Encoded protein: CASSELAGSAYNSPLHF. The genes are TRBV2 and TRBJ1-6; a weak D match, TRBD1 (5 bases). From germline, CDR1 is SNHLY and CDR2 FYNNEI. The CDR3 is 17 residues long. Trimming stripped 2 bases from V and 2 bases from J, with 13 bases between.